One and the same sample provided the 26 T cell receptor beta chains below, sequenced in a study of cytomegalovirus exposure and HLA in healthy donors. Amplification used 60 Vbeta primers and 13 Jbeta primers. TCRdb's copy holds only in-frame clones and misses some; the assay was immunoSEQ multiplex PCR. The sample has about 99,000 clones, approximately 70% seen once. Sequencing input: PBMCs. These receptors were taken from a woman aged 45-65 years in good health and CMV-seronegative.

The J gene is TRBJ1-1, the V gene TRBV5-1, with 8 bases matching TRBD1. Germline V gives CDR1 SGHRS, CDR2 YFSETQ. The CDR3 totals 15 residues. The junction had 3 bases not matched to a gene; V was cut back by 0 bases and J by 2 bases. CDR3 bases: TGCGCCAGCAGCTTGGGTCAGGGGGCAAACACTGAAGCTTTCTTT. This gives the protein CASSLGQGANTEAFF.

CDR3 sequence: CASSQGLVGTWETQYF. The CDR3 DNA is TGCGCCAGCAGCCAGGGACTAGTTGGGACGTGGGAGACCCAGTACTTC. This chain uses TRBV4-1 with TRBJ2-5, with 8 positions matching TRBD2. CDR3 length: 16 amino acids. Germline assignment: CDR1 MGHRA and CDR2 YSYEKL. J gave up 5 bases and V 3 bases, and 11 bases lay outside the gene matches.

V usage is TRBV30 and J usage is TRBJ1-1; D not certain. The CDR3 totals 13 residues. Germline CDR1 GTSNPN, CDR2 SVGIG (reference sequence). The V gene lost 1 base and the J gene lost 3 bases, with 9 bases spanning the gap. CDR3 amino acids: CAWSAGLDTEAFF. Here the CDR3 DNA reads TGTGCCTGGAGTGCCGGGTTAGACACTGAAGCTTTCTTT.

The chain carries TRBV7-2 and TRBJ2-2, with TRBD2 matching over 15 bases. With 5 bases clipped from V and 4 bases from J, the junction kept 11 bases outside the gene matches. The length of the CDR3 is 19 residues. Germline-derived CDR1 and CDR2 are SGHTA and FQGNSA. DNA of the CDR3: TGTGCCAGCAGCCAACCGAGGACTAGCGGGAGGGGGGGCACCGGGGAGCTGTTTTTT. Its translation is CASSQPRTSGRGGTGELFF.

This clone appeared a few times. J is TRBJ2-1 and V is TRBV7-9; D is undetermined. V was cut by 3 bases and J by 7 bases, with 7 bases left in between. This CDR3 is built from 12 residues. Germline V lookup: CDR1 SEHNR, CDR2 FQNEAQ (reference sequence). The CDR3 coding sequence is TGTGCCAGCAGCTTTTCTATGAATGAGCAGTTCTTC. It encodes CASSFSMNEQFF.

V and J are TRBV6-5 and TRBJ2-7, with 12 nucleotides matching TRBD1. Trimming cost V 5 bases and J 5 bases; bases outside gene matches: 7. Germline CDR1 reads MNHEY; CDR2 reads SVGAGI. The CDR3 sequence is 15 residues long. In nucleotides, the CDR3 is TGTGCCAGCAGTCACTGGGGGACAGGGGGCGACGAGCAGTACTTC. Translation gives CASSHWGTGGDEQYF.

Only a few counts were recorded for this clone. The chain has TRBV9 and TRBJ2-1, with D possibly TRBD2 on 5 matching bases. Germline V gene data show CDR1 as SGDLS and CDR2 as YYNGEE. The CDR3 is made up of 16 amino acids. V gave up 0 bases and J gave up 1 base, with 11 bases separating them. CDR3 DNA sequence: TGTGCCAGCAGCGTAGAGGTGGGAGTGTCCTACAATGAGCAGTTCTTC. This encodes CASSVEVGVSYNEQFF. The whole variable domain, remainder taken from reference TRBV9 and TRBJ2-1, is DSGVTQTPKHLITATGQRVTLRCSPRSGDLSVYWYQQSLDQGLQFLIQYYNGEERAKGNILERFSAQQFPDLHSELNLSSLELGDSALYFCASSVEVGVSYNEQFFGPGTRLTVL.

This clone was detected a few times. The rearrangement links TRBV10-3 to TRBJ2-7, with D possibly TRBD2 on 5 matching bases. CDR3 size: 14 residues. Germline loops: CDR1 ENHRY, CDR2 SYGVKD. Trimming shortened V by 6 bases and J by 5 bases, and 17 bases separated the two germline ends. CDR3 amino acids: CAISAERNRDEQYF. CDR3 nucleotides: TGTGCCATCAGCGCAGAGCGGAATCGGGACGAGCAGTACTTC.

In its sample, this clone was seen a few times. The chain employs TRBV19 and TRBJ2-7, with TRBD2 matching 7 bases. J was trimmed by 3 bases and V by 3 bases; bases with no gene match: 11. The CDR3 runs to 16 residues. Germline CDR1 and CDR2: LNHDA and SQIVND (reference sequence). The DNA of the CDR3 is TGTGCCAGTAGTATCGGGCAGCTAGCGGTAGGCTACGAGCAGTACTTC. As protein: CASSIGQLAVGYEQYF.

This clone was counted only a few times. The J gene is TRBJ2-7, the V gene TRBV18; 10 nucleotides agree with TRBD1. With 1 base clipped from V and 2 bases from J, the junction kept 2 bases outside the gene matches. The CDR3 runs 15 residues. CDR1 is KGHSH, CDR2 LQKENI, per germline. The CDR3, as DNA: TGTGCCAGCTCACCACGGACAGGGGGAACCTACGAGCAGTACTTC. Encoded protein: CASSPRTGGTYEQYF.

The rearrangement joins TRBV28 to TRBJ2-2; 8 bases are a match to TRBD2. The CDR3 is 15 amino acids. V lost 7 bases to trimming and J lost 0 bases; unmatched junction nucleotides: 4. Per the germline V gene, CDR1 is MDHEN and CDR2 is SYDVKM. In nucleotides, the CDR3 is TGTGCCAGCAAGAGGGGACTAGCGAACACCGGGGAGCTGTTTTTT. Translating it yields CASKRGLANTGELFF.

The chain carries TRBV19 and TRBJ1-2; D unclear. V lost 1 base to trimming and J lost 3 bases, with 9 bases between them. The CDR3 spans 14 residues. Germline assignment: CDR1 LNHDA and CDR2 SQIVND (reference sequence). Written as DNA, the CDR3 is TGTGCCAGTAGTATAGGAGGGAGTCACTATGGCTACACCTTC. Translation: CASSIGGSHYGYTF.

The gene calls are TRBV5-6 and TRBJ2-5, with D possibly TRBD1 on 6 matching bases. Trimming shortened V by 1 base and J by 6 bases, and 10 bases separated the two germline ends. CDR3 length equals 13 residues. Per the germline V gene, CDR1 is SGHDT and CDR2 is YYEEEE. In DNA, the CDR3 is TGTGCCAGCAGCTTGTCAGGGGAGAAGACCCAGTACTTC. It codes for CASSLSGEKTQYF.

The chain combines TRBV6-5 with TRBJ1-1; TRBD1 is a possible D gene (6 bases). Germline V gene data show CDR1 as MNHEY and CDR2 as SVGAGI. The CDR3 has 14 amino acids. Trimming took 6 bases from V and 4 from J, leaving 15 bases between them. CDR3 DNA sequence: TGTGCCAGCAGCCCCGCGGGGGGCAGCACTGAAGCTTTCTTT. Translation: CASSPAGGSTEAFF.

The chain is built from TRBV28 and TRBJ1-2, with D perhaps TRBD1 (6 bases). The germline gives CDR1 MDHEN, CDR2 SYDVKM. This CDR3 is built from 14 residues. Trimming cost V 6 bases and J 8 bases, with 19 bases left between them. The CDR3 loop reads CASSKQGGGGGYTF. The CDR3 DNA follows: TGTGCCAGCAGCAAACAGGGCGGTGGTGGCGGCTACACCTTC.

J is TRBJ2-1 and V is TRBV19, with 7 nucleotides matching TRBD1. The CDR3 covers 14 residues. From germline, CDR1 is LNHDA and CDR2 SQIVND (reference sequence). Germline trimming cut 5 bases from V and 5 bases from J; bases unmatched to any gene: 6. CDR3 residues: CASSPRQGDNEQFF. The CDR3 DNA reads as TGTGCCAGTAGTCCCCGACAGGGCGACAATGAGCAGTTCTTC.

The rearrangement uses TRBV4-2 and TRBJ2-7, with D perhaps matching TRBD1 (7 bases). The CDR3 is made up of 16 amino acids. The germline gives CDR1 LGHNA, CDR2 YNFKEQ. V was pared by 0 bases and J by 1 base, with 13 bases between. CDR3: CASSQDMTGRSYEQYF. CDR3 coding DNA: TGTGCCAGCAGCCAAGATATGACAGGGAGGTCCTACGAGCAGTACTTC.

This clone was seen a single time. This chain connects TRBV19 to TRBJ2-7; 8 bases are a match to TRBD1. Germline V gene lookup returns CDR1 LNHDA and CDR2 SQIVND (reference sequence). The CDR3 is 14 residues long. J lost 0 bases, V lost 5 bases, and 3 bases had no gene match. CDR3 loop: CASSPGTGSYEQYF. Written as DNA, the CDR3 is TGTGCCAGTAGTCCAGGGACAGGCTCCTACGAGCAGTACTTC.

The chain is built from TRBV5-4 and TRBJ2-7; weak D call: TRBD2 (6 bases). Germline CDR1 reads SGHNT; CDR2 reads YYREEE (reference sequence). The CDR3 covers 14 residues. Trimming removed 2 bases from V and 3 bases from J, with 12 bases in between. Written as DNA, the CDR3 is TGTGCCAGCAGCTTCCAGCAGGGACTCTACGAGCAGTACTTC. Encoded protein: CASSFQQGLYEQYF.

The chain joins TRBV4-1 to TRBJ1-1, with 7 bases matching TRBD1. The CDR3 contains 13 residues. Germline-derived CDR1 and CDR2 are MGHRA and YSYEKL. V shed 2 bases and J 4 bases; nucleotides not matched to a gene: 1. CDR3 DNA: TGCGCCAGCAGCCAACGACAGGGCACTGAAGCTTTCTTT. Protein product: CASSQRQGTEAFF.

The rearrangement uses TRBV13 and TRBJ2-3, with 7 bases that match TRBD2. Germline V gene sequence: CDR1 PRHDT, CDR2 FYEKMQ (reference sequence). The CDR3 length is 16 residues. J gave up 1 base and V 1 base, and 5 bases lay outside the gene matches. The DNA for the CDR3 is TGTGCCAGCAGCTTAGAGTCTAGCGGCCGCACAGATACGCAGTATTTT. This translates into CASSLESSGRTDTQYF.

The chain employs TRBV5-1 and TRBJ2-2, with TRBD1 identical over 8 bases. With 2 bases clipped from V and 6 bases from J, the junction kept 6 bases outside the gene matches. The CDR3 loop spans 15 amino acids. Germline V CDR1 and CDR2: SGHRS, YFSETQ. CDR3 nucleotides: TGCGCCAGCAGCTTACAGGGGGTAGGAGCCGGGGAGCTGTTTTTT. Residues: CASSLQGVGAGELFF.

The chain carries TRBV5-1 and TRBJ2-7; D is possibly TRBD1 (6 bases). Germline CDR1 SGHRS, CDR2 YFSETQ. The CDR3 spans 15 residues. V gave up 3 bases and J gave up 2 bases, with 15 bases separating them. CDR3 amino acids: CASSWDRQGPYEQYF. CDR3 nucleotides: TGCGCCAGCAGCTGGGATCGGCAGGGGCCCTACGAGCAGTACTTC.

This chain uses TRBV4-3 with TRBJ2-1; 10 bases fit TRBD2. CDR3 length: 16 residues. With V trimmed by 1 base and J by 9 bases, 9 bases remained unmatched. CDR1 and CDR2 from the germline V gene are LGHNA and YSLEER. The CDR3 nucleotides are TGCGCCAGCAGCCAAGTCCGGCTAGCGGGAGTGGGTGAGCAGTTCTTC. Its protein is CASSQVRLAGVGEQFF.

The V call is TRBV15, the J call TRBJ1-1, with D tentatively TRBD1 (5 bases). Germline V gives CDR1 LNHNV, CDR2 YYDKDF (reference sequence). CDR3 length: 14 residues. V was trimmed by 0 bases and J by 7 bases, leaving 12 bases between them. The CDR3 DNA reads TGTGCCACCAGCAGAGAGCGGGGCGGGATTGAAGCTTTCTTT. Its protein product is CATSRERGGIEAFF.

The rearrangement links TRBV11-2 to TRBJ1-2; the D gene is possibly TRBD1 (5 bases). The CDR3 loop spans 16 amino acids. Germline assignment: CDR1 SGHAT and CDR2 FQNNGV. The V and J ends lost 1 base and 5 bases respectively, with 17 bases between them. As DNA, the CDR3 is TGTGCCAGCAGCTTAGGGGGGGACCCGGTCCTGTATGGCTACACCTTC. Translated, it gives CASSLGGDPVLYGYTF.